This is a list of T cell receptor beta chains from one sample in a study of T-cell memory formation after mild COVID-19. A single record per CDR3 protein comes from TCRdb applying MiXCR to the 5' RACE reads. Among 450,000 to 700,000 distinct CDR3 sequences listed, 15% to 20% were seen once. The sample comprised PBMCs or a T cell subset sorted from them (not recorded which). All receptors derive from an adult woman who had mild COVID-19 (a few samples of this study predate the infection). Cell type and time point are not known. CDR3s leave out the opening cysteine and the closing phenylalanine or tryptophan. Each record gives: clone size, J gene, CDR3 length, V gene, CDR3 protein. Clone size is given for some rows only: seen once, a few or many times, or a class if the clone is expanded.

clone_size: NA
j_call: TRBJ1-5
cdr3_length: 12
v_call: TRBV5-6
cdr3_aa: ASSHQGNNQPQH

clone_size: few
j_call: TRBJ2-2
cdr3_length: 11
v_call: TRBV7-9
cdr3_aa: ASSPTTVRELF

clone_size: NA
j_call: TRBJ2-1
cdr3_length: 11
v_call: TRBV6-2/TRBV6-3
cdr3_aa: ASSFTSMNEQF

clone_size: NA
j_call: TRBJ2-3
cdr3_length: 17
v_call: TRBV9
cdr3_aa: ASSISGFPGTGSTDTQY

clone_size: few
j_call: TRBJ1-1
cdr3_length: 10
v_call: TRBV3-1
cdr3_aa: ASNFGGTEAF

clone_size: few
j_call: TRBJ2-3
cdr3_length: 12
v_call: TRBV5-4
cdr3_aa: ASSVNRDGDTQY

clone_size: NA
j_call: TRBJ2-7
cdr3_length: 12
v_call: TRBV29-1
cdr3_aa: SVSTGVSSYEQY

clone_size: few
j_call: TRBJ2-1
cdr3_length: 11
v_call: TRBV10-2
cdr3_aa: ASSESNNNEQF

clone_size: NA
j_call: TRBJ2-7
cdr3_length: 11
v_call: TRBV5-1
cdr3_aa: ASSEGYSYEQY

clone_size: NA
j_call: TRBJ2-2
cdr3_length: 13
v_call: TRBV4-2
cdr3_aa: ASSREGVNTGELF

clone_size: few
j_call: TRBJ1-1
cdr3_length: 11
v_call: TRBV29-1
cdr3_aa: SVVYQGASEAF

clone_size: NA
j_call: TRBJ1-1
cdr3_length: 17
v_call: TRBV12-3/TRBV12-4
cdr3_aa: ASSLPALSRPQPNTEAF

clone_size: NA
j_call: TRBJ1-3
cdr3_length: 12
v_call: TRBV20-1
cdr3_aa: SASPGSSGNTIY

clone_size: NA
j_call: TRBJ2-1
cdr3_length: 12
v_call: TRBV20-1
cdr3_aa: SARTSGAYNEQF

clone_size: NA
j_call: TRBJ2-7
cdr3_length: 14
v_call: TRBV6-1
cdr3_aa: ASSDNRQGGIHEQY

clone_size: few
j_call: TRBJ2-7
cdr3_length: 10
v_call: TRBV6-2/TRBV6-3
cdr3_aa: ASSRIEGQQY

clone_size: few
j_call: TRBJ1-4
cdr3_length: 13
v_call: TRBV12-3/TRBV12-4
cdr3_aa: ASSYSGGADEKLF

clone_size: NA
j_call: TRBJ1-1
cdr3_length: 13
v_call: TRBV10-3
cdr3_aa: AIRPQGEAGLEAF

clone_size: few
j_call: TRBJ2-1
cdr3_length: 12
v_call: TRBV7-6
cdr3_aa: ASSTVGQFDEQF

clone_size: few
j_call: TRBJ2-1
cdr3_length: 16
v_call: TRBV6-1
cdr3_aa: ASSEAGLAGLLNNEQF

clone_size: NA
j_call: TRBJ2-7
cdr3_length: 12
v_call: TRBV4-1
cdr3_aa: ASSQVTGTYEQY

clone_size: few
j_call: TRBJ2-2
cdr3_length: 11
v_call: TRBV24-1
cdr3_aa: ATSEVLPGELF

clone_size: many
j_call: TRBJ2-7
cdr3_length: 12
v_call: TRBV7-9
cdr3_aa: ASSLGGLSYEQY

clone_size: NA
j_call: TRBJ2-7
cdr3_length: 17
v_call: TRBV7-6
cdr3_aa: ASSLVPPSGTSGGYEQY

clone_size: once
j_call: TRBJ1-1
cdr3_length: 13
v_call: TRBV6-5
cdr3_aa: ASSSSQGGNTEAF

clone_size: NA
j_call: TRBJ2-3
cdr3_length: 15
v_call: TRBV6-2/TRBV6-3
cdr3_aa: ASSYPTSGRPTDTQY

clone_size: many
j_call: TRBJ2-7
cdr3_length: 11
v_call: TRBV4-1
cdr3_aa: ASSQEQAYEQY

clone_size: few
j_call: TRBJ2-5
cdr3_length: 12
v_call: TRBV2
cdr3_aa: ASSGADPQETQY

clone_size: many
j_call: TRBJ2-2
cdr3_length: 11
v_call: TRBV30
cdr3_aa: AWIERGSGELF

clone_size: few
j_call: TRBJ2-1
cdr3_length: 15
v_call: TRBV4-3
cdr3_aa: ASSQDSLLAAYNEQF

clone_size: NA
j_call: TRBJ1-5
cdr3_length: 13
v_call: TRBV5-1
cdr3_aa: ASAPGQNSNQPQH

clone_size: NA
j_call: TRBJ2-2
cdr3_length: 15
v_call: TRBV3-1
cdr3_aa: ASSLLAGVINTGELF

clone_size: NA
j_call: TRBJ1-1
cdr3_length: 11
v_call: TRBV20-1
cdr3_aa: SARGPSDAEAF

clone_size: NA
j_call: TRBJ2-1
cdr3_length: 14
v_call: TRBV4-1
cdr3_aa: ASSQNDRRSYNEQF

clone_size: few
j_call: TRBJ2-7
cdr3_length: 14
v_call: TRBV19
cdr3_aa: ASSIGATGLGYEQY

clone_size: many
j_call: TRBJ2-6
cdr3_length: 15
v_call: TRBV27
cdr3_aa: ASSGQGGDSGANVLT